This is a list of T cell receptor beta chains from one sample in a study of tumor-infiltrating lymphocytes in primary liver carcinoma. TCRdb reprocessed the multiplex PCR reads via MiXCR and lists one record per CDR3 protein. This table has under 30,000 distinct CDR3 sequences, 78% appearing once. Sequenced sample: liver tumor tissue from sampling region 3. These receptors were obtained from a man aged 40-49 years with primary liver carcinoma and hepatitis B virus infection. Each CDR3 is given with its conserved first and last residue. A D gene is named only where the DNA matches it firmly. The size entry is marked missing in some rows and otherwise reads once, few, many or a size class.

J gene: TRBJ2-1; D gene: -; clone size: -; V gene: TRBV4-1; CDR3 DNA: TGCGCCAGCAGCCAGTATCCGAGACCCCGAGGATACAATGAGCAATTCTTC; CDR3 protein: CASSQYPRPRGYNEQFF
J gene: TRBJ2-7; D gene: TRBD2; clone size: many; V gene: TRBV9; CDR3 DNA: TGTGCCAGCAGCCCCGGGCTAGCGGGAGTATCATCCCACGAGCAGTACTTC; CDR3 protein: CASSPGLAGVSSHEQYF
J gene: TRBJ1-2; D gene: -; clone size: -; V gene: TRBV4-2; CDR3 DNA: TGTGCCAGCAGTCAAGATATGGATAGGGGTGGTGGCTACACCTTC; CDR3 protein: CASSQDMDRGGGYTF
J gene: TRBJ2-7; D gene: TRBD2; clone size: -; V gene: TRBV4-2; CDR3 DNA: TGTACCAGCAGCCAGGCGGCTAGCGGGGTCTCCTACGAGCAGTACTTC; CDR3 protein: CTSSQAASGVSYEQYF
J gene: TRBJ2-7; D gene: -; clone size: -; V gene: TRBV4-3; CDR3 DNA: TGCGACAGCAGCCGAGATTTGGGCAGGGCACCCTACGAGCAGTACTTC; CDR3 protein: CDSSRDLGRAPYEQYF
J gene: TRBJ2-2; D gene: TRBD2; clone size: -; V gene: TRBV30; CDR3 DNA: TGTGCCTGGAGTGTACGGACTAGCGGTCCGAAGACCGGGGAGCTGTCTTTT; CDR3 protein: CAWSVRTSGPKTGELSF
J gene: TRBJ2-1; D gene: TRBD1; clone size: few; V gene: TRBV7-3; CDR3 DNA: TGTGCCAGCAGCGGACAGGGGGCCGCCTACAATGAGCAGTTCTTC; CDR3 protein: CASSGQGAAYNEQFF
J gene: TRBJ2-3; D gene: -; clone size: -; V gene: TRBV10-3; CDR3 DNA: TGTGCCATCGGGGCGGGGGCTAACACAGATACGCAGTATTTT; CDR3 protein: CAIGAGANTDTQYF
J gene: TRBJ1-2; D gene: -; clone size: -; V gene: TRBV11-2; CDR3 DNA: TGTGACAGCAGCTTAGGGGCTAACTATGACTACACCTTC; CDR3 protein: CDSSLGANYDYTF
J gene: TRBJ1-5; D gene: -; clone size: -; V gene: TRBV11-2; CDR3 DNA: TGTGCCAGCAGCCCAGGTAGCGGACAGCTCAAGCATTTT; CDR3 protein: CASSPGSGQLKHF